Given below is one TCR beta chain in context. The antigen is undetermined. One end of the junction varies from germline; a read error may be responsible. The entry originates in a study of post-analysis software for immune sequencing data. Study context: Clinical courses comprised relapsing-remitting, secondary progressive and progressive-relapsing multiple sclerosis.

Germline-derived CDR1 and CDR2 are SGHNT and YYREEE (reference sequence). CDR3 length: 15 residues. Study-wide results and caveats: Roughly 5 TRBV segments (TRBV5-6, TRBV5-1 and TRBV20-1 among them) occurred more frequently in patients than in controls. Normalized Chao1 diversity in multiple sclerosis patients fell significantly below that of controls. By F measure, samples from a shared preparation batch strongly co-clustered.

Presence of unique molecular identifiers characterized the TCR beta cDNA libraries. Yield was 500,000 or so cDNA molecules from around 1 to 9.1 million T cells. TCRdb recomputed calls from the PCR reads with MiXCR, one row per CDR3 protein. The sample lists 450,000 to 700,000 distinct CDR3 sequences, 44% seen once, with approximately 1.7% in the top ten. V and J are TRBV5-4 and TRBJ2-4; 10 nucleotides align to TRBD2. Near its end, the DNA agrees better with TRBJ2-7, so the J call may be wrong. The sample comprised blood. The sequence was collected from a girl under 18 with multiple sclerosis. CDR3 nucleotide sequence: TGTACCAGCAGCTTGGATACAGCGGGGGGGTACGAGCAGTACTTC. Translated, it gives CTSSLDTAGGYEQYF.